These T cell receptor beta chains were read from a single sample in a study of T-cell reconstitution after alpha-beta-depleted transplantation in children. TCRdb recomputed calls from the PCR reads with MiXCR, one row per CDR3 protein. The sample lists roughly 150,000 distinct CDR3 sequences; 11% were seen once. The sequences come from PBMCs, collected before TCRalphabeta/CD19-depleted stem cell transplant. These receptors were collected from a boy between 2 and 10 years old with acute myeloid leukemia, due to receive a stem cell transplant. CDR3s include the opening cysteine and the closing phenylalanine or tryptophan. Fields, in order: V gene, clone size, J gene, CDR3 protein. Only part of the rows carry a size: once, few, many, or a class if the clone is expanded.

v_gene: TRBV29-1; abundance: many; j_gene: TRBJ2-3; CDR3aa: CSVEHRTDTQYF
v_gene: TRBV10-2; abundance: many; j_gene: TRBJ2-5; CDR3aa: CASSLDWTGAEETQYF
v_gene: TRBV28; abundance: many; j_gene: TRBJ2-1; CDR3aa: CASSRLAGGLGEQFF
v_gene: TRBV29-1; abundance: many; j_gene: TRBJ2-1; CDR3aa: CSVRTGPSYNEQFF
v_gene: TRBV12-3/TRBV12-4; abundance: many; j_gene: TRBJ2-7; CDR3aa: CASSDPGTGYEQYF
v_gene: TRBV5-1; abundance: -; j_gene: TRBJ1-3; CDR3aa: CASSLDPSIRNTIYF
v_gene: TRBV29-1; abundance: many; j_gene: TRBJ2-1; CDR3aa: CSVDLQGSGNEQFF
v_gene: TRBV7-3; abundance: many; j_gene: TRBJ2-3; CDR3aa: CASSLGTSGRDTQYF
v_gene: TRBV7-3; abundance: many; j_gene: TRBJ2-1; CDR3aa: CASSLGTGGRNEQFF
v_gene: TRBV27; abundance: many; j_gene: TRBJ1-1; CDR3aa: CASHRGGTEAFF
v_gene: TRBV27; abundance: many; j_gene: TRBJ1-6; CDR3aa: CASGVLAANSPLHF
v_gene: TRBV20-1; abundance: few; j_gene: TRBJ2-1; CDR3aa: CCARDTSGASYNEQFF
v_gene: TRBV4-1; abundance: many; j_gene: TRBJ1-2; CDR3aa: CASSQGRPRGAF
v_gene: TRBV2; abundance: many; j_gene: TRBJ2-1; CDR3aa: CASGEDEQFF
v_gene: TRBV6-5; abundance: many; j_gene: TRBJ1-1; CDR3aa: CASSYRLGEAFF
v_gene: TRBV5-1; abundance: many; j_gene: TRBJ2-6; CDR3aa: CASSLEASGANVLTF
v_gene: TRBV20-1; abundance: many; j_gene: TRBJ2-7; CDR3aa: CSARALADPYEQYF
v_gene: TRBV5-6; abundance: many; j_gene: TRBJ2-3; CDR3aa: CASSLARLLDSTDTQYF
v_gene: TRBV7-2; abundance: many; j_gene: TRBJ2-1; CDR3aa: CASSSTGTFYEQFF
v_gene: TRBV7-9; abundance: many; j_gene: TRBJ2-3; CDR3aa: CASSLGAAGPMGQYF
v_gene: TRBV30; abundance: many; j_gene: TRBJ2-2; CDR3aa: CAWTSEAGELFF
v_gene: TRBV27; abundance: many; j_gene: TRBJ1-2; CDR3aa: CASSFHGTANYGYTF
v_gene: TRBV29-1; abundance: many; j_gene: TRBJ2-3; CDR3aa: CSVVGGRSTDTQYF
v_gene: TRBV28; abundance: many; j_gene: TRBJ2-7; CDR3aa: CASTLAGAYEQYF
v_gene: TRBV15; abundance: many; j_gene: TRBJ1-4; CDR3aa: CATSQGRGREKLFF
v_gene: TRBV20-1; abundance: many; j_gene: TRBJ1-1; CDR3aa: CSATERNTEAFF
v_gene: TRBV27; abundance: many; j_gene: TRBJ2-2; CDR3aa: CASSLMGAGGLTGELFF
v_gene: TRBV12-3/TRBV12-4; abundance: many; j_gene: TRBJ1-3; CDR3aa: CATRRQGMLSGNTIYF
v_gene: TRBV12-5; abundance: -; j_gene: TRBJ2-1; CDR3aa: CASGLVFASYNEQFF
v_gene: TRBV5-1; abundance: many; j_gene: TRBJ1-5; CDR3aa: CASSLTQVDQPQHF
v_gene: TRBV28; abundance: -; j_gene: TRBJ1-5; CDR3aa: CASSHDRENQPQHF
v_gene: TRBV20-1; abundance: many; j_gene: TRBJ1-1; CDR3aa: CSARGGGRYLNTEAFF
v_gene: TRBV12-3/TRBV12-4; abundance: many; j_gene: TRBJ2-1; CDR3aa: CASNQDRDNEQFF
v_gene: TRBV12-3/TRBV12-4; abundance: -; j_gene: TRBJ2-3; CDR3aa: CASRERLAGLTDTQYF
v_gene: TRBV12-3/TRBV12-4; abundance: many; j_gene: TRBJ2-3; CDR3aa: CASSLVLAGGDTQYF
v_gene: TRBV7-8; abundance: few; j_gene: TRBJ1-6; CDR3aa: CASSLGDNASPLHF
v_gene: TRBV5-1; abundance: many; j_gene: TRBJ2-3; CDR3aa: CASKGGSTDTQYF
v_gene: TRBV12-3/TRBV12-4; abundance: many; j_gene: TRBJ1-4; CDR3aa: CASSFEVEKLFF
v_gene: TRBV20-1; abundance: many; j_gene: TRBJ1-1; CDR3aa: CSAPSQGLNTEAFF
v_gene: TRBV29-1; abundance: many; j_gene: TRBJ1-1; CDR3aa: CSVGLVWGEAFF
v_gene: TRBV27; abundance: many; j_gene: TRBJ1-5; CDR3aa: CASRLSGGVYSNQPQHF
v_gene: TRBV4-1; abundance: many; j_gene: TRBJ1-3; CDR3aa: CASSLGEGNSGNTIYF
v_gene: TRBV28; abundance: many; j_gene: TRBJ1-6; CDR3aa: CASSLRQADSYNSPLHF
v_gene: TRBV28; abundance: many; j_gene: TRBJ2-3; CDR3aa: CASSLSSDGRGTDTQYF
v_gene: TRBV27; abundance: many; j_gene: TRBJ2-3; CDR3aa: CASGFWSTDTQYF
v_gene: TRBV7-9; abundance: few; j_gene: TRBJ2-5; CDR3aa: CASSLRTGAETQYF
v_gene: TRBV11-1; abundance: -; j_gene: TRBJ2-1; CDR3aa: CAMSRRLSCYNEQFF
v_gene: TRBV20-1; abundance: many; j_gene: TRBJ2-7; CDR3aa: CSARDPGTLPYF
v_gene: TRBV2; abundance: many; j_gene: TRBJ2-3; CDR3aa: CASSEGPGDTQYF
v_gene: TRBV28; abundance: many; j_gene: TRBJ2-7; CDR3aa: CASSPLGLAGVGEQYF
v_gene: TRBV28; abundance: many; j_gene: TRBJ1-5; CDR3aa: CASRVPNQPQHF
v_gene: TRBV7-6; abundance: many; j_gene: TRBJ2-7; CDR3aa: CASSQPRTSGTPHYEQYF